The 3 T cell receptor beta chains below were found in one sample sequenced in a study of PD-L1 blockade in urothelial cancer. Assay: immunoSEQ multiplex PCR; the TCRdb copy retains only in-frame clones and omits some. Of about 71,000 clones in the sample, about 88% are singletons; the top ten hold roughly 3.3%. The sample was PBMCs, taken around atezolizumab (anti-PD-L1) treatment. These receptors originate from a man in his sixties with urothelial cancer.

CDR3 protein: CASTGTSGAYNEQFF. The DNA for the CDR3 is TGTGCCAGCACCGGGACTAGCGGAGCTTACAATGAGCAGTTCTTC. This chain connects TRBV6-5 to TRBJ2-1; 11 bases line up with TRBD2. Per the germline V gene, CDR1 is MNHEY and CDR2 is SVGAGI. V dropped 7 bases and J dropped 4; count of bases not matched to a gene: 6. The CDR3 covers 15 residues.

The chain joins TRBV7-2 to TRBJ1-5; weak D call: TRBD1 (5 bases). The V gene lost 1 base and the J gene lost 4 bases, with 11 bases spanning the gap. This CDR3 comprises 15 residues. Germline V CDR1 and CDR2: SGHTA, FQGNSA. The CDR3 sequence is CASSLVARENQPQHF. CDR3 coding DNA: TGTGCCAGCAGCTTAGTAGCCAGGGAAAATCAGCCCCAGCATTTT. Combining the CDR3 with reference TRBV7-2 and TRBJ1-5 gives the whole variable domain GAGVSQSPSNKVTEKGKDVELRCDPISGHTALYWYRQSLGQGLEFLIYFQGNSAPDKSGLPSDRFSAERTGGSVSTLTIQRTQQEDSAVYLCASSLVARENQPQHFGDGTRLSIL.

The genes are TRBV9 and TRBJ2-3; possibly TRBD2 for D (5 bases). V lost 0 bases, J lost 6 bases, and 17 bases lay in between. This CDR3 region has 16 residues. Germline assignment: CDR1 SGDLS and CDR2 YYNGEE. The CDR3 nucleotides are TGTGCCAGCAGCGTAGCCGAGGGCAGCTCAGCGGATACGCAGTATTTT. Its protein is CASSVAEGSSADTQYF. Full variable domain (remainder filled in from reference TRBV9 and TRBJ2-3): DSGVTQTPKHLITATGQRVTLRCSPRSGDLSVYWYQQSLDQGLQFLIQYYNGEERAKGNILERFSAQQFPDLHSELNLSSLELGDSALYFCASSVAEGSSADTQYFGPGTRLTVL.